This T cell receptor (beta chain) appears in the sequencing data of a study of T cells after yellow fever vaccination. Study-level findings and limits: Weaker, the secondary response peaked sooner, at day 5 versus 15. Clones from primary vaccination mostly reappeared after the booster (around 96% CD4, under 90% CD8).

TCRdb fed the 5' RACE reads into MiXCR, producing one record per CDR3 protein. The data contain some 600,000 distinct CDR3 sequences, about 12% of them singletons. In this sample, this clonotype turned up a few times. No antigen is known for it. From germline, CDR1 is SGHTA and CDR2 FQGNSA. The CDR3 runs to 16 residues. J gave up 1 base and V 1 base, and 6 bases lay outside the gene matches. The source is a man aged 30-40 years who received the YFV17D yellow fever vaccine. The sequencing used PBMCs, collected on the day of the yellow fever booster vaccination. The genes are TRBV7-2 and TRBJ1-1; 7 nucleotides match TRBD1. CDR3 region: CASSLVASGGNTEAFF. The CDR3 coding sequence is TGTGCCAGCAGCTTAGTGGCCTCAGGGGGGAACACTGAAGCTTTCTTT.